Listed below are T cell receptor beta chains from one sample, sequenced in a study of blood T cell repertoires in COVID-19. Profiled with immunoSEQ multiplex PCR; TCRdb holds only in-frame clones, not every one. The table has fewer than 80,000 clones, about 82% seen once; the top ten hold 9.7%. Sample: peripheral blood. Every receptor here comes from a human donor in a cohort sampled during active COVID-19. The CDR3 runs from the conserved cysteine through the conserved F or W. D genes are given only for firm matches. Only part of the rows carry a size: once, few, many, or a class if the clone is expanded.

v_gene	d_gene	j_gene	abundance	CDR3aa	CDR3nt
TRBV11-2	-	TRBJ2-7	-	CASSFSGYEQYF	TGTGCCAGCAGCTTTAGCGGCTACGAGCAGTACTTC
TRBV23-1	TRBD1	TRBJ2-3	-	CASSQSTDRGADTQYF	TGCGCCAGCAGTCAATCGACGGACAGGGGTGCAGATACGCAGTATTTT
TRBV28	TRBD2	TRBJ2-7	-	CASESMGTSSYEQYF	TGTGCCAGCGAATCTATGGGGACTAGCAGCTACGAGCAGTACTTC
TRBV7-9	TRBD1	TRBJ1-4	few	CASSQGAANEKLFF	TGTGCCAGCAGCCAGGGGGCTGCTAATGAAAAACTGTTTTTT
TRBV30	-	TRBJ1-3	-	CAWSVPRTHSGNTIYF	TGTGCCTGGAGTGTACCCCGGACTCACTCTGGAAACACCATATATTTT
TRBV5-4	TRBD1	TRBJ2-7	-	CASRPDRGREQYF	TGTGCCAGCAGACCGGACAGGGGGCGAGAGCAGTACTTC
TRBV18	-	TRBJ1-6	-	CASSSSQSSYNSPLHF	TGTGCCAGCTCATCTTCACAGAGCTCCTATAATTCACCCCTCCACTTT
TRBV6-5	-	TRBJ1-4	-	CASSSPGRGGGEKLFF	TGTGCCAGCAGTTCCCCCGGGAGGGGCGGGGGTGAAAAACTGTTTTTT
TRBV6-4	TRBD1	TRBJ1-2	-	CASQQGANYGYTF	TGTGCCAGCCAACAGGGGGCTAACTATGGCTACACCTTC
TRBV27	TRBD1	TRBJ2-7	-	CASSLTTGVVTYEQYF	TGTGCCAGCAGTTTGACAACAGGGGTGGTAACCTACGAGCAGTACTTC
TRBV5-1	TRBD2	TRBJ2-1	-	CASRFSGTSSYNEQFF	TGCGCCAGCAGGTTTTCCGGGACTAGCTCCTACAATGAGCAGTTCTTC
TRBV5-8	-	TRBJ1-2	-	CASSSIRSPWGYTF	TGTGCCAGCAGCTCTATTCGGAGTCCCTGGGGCTACACCTTC
TRBV5-5	TRBD2	TRBJ2-1	-	CASSSHSGSYNEQFF	TGTGCCAGCAGCTCCCATAGCGGGAGTTACAATGAGCAGTTCTTC
TRBV6-2/TRBV6-3	TRBD1	TRBJ2-1	-	CASSPGQGRNEQFF	TGTGCCAGCAGTCCCGGACAGGGGAGGAATGAGCAGTTCTTC
TRBV6-4	TRBD1	TRBJ1-4	few	CASSPGGAGNEKLFF	TGTGCCAGCAGCCCAGGGGGCGCGGGTAATGAAAAACTGTTTTTT
TRBV29-1	-	TRBJ1-4	-	CSVRLAGGNEKLFF	TGCAGCGTTAGGCTAGCGGGAGGGAATGAAAAACTGTTTTTT
TRBV24-1	-	TRBJ1-2	-	CATSDSRVGGYTF	TGTGCCACCAGTGATTCCAGGGTCGGCGGCTACACCTTC
TRBV5-4	TRBD2	TRBJ2-1	-	CASSEGLAGVLSYNEQFF	TGTGCCAGCAGCGAGGGACTAGCGGGAGTCCTCTCCTACAATGAGCAGTTCTTC
TRBV7-2	-	TRBJ2-7	-	CASSLDPGYEQYF	TGTGCCAGCAGCTTAGACCCGGGCTACGAGCAGTACTTC
TRBV6-5	-	TRBJ1-2	-	CASSTETGLDDGYTF	TGTGCCAGCAGTACGGAGACAGGTCTTGACGATGGCTACACCTTC
TRBV5-4	-	TRBJ1-1	-	CASSNTGNTEAFF	TGTGCCAGCAGCAATACCGGGAACACTGAAGCTTTCTTT
TRBV3-1/TRBV3-2	TRBD1	TRBJ1-2	-	CASSQGTGPYGYTF	TGTGCCAGCAGCCAAGGGACAGGACCCTATGGCTACACCTTC
TRBV27	-	TRBJ2-7	-	CASSLYRASDEQYF	TGTGCCAGCAGTTTATACAGGGCATCAGACGAGCAGTACTTC
TRBV28	-	TRBJ2-2	-	CASRSGQLNTGELFF	TGTGCCAGCAGATCTGGACAGCTAAACACCGGGGAGCTGTTTTTT
TRBV10-3	TRBD2	TRBJ2-3	-	CAISVWGGLAGSGDTQYF	TGTGCCATCAGTGTTTGGGGGGGACTAGCGGGAAGCGGAGATACGCAGTATTTT
TRBV2	TRBD1	TRBJ1-6	-	CASSEYGQGHSPLHF	TGTGCCAGCAGTGAATACGGACAGGGACATTCACCCCTCCACTTT
TRBV7-3	TRBD1	TRBJ2-1	-	CASSLIVYRGRGNEQFF	TGTGCCAGCAGCTTAATTGTTTACAGGGGCCGGGGCAATGAGCAGTTCTTC
TRBV9	-	TRBJ1-6	-	CASSVVSDSPLHF	TGTGCCAGCAGCGTAGTTTCAGATTCACCCCTCCACTTT
TRBV4-3	-	TRBJ1-5	-	CASSRQTNQPQHF	TGCGCCAGCAGCCGACAGACCAATCAGCCCCAGCATTTT
TRBV10-3	TRBD1	TRBJ2-1	-	CAISGQGAPYNEQFF	TGTGCCATCAGCGGACAGGGGGCACCCTACAATGAGCAGTTCTTC
TRBV3-1/TRBV3-2	TRBD1	TRBJ1-4	-	CASSRGGNSEKLFF	TGTGCCAGCAGCCGAGGGGGCAATAGTGAAAAACTGTTTTTT
TRBV28	-	TRBJ1-4	-	CASSVTSGLPVRLFF	TGTGCCAGCAGTGTGACTTCGGGACTGCCCGTACGGCTGTTTTTT
TRBV6-5	TRBD2	TRBJ2-3	-	CASRFGEGPDTQYF	TGTGCCAGCAGATTCGGGGAGGGACCAGATACGCAGTATTTT
TRBV5-1	TRBD2	TRBJ2-3	-	CASMWTQREASTDTQYF	TGCGCCAGCATGTGGACTCAGCGGGAGGCTAGCACAGATACGCAGTATTTT
TRBV5-1	TRBD2	TRBJ2-5	-	CASSLGAGTYGTSGRGRKETQYF	TGCGCCAGCAGCTTGGGGGCCGGGACATACGGGACTAGCGGGAGAGGCCGGAAAGAGACCCAGTACTTC
TRBV19	-	TRBJ1-5	few	CASSIVQGQPQHF	TGTGCCAGTAGTATAGTCCAGGGACAGCCCCAGCATTTT
TRBV5-8	TRBD1	TRBJ2-1	-	CASSLGQGYNEQFF	TGTGCCAGCAGCCTGGGACAGGGGTACAATGAGCAGTTCTTC
TRBV7-9	-	TRBJ1-1	-	CASSLGGRRDTEAFF	TGTGCCAGCAGCTTGGGGGGGCGCAGGGACACTGAAGCTTTCTTT
TRBV10-3	-	TRBJ2-3	few	CAISESKGRSSGYTDTQYF	TGTGCCATCAGTGAGTCGAAGGGTAGGAGTAGCGGATACACAGATACGCAGTATTTT
TRBV28	TRBD2	TRBJ2-7	-	CASSTIAGGTYEQYF	TGTGCCAGCAGTACAATAGCGGGAGGGACCTACGAGCAGTACTTC
TRBV7-2	-	TRBJ1-2	-	CASSVPGREYYGYTF	TGTGCCAGCAGTGTCCCGGGCAGGGAATACTATGGCTACACCTTC
TRBV28	-	TRBJ2-1	-	CASSPPGVASGRSYNEQFF	TGTGCCAGCAGTCCCCCGGGGGTGGCGTCCGGTCGCTCCTACAATGAGCAGTTCTTC
TRBV7-2	-	TRBJ2-7	-	CASSRGGRGDDEQYF	TGTGCCAGCAGCCGCGGAGGGCGGGGCGATGACGAGCAGTACTTC
TRBV7-6	-	TRBJ2-7	many	CASSLEMGHSYEQYF	TGTGCCAGCAGCTTAGAGATGGGACATTCCTACGAGCAGTACTTC
TRBV5-1	-	TRBJ2-2	-	CASSLDSFNGELFF	TGCGCCAGCAGTCTCGACAGCTTCAACGGGGAGCTGTTTTTT
TRBV4-1	TRBD1	TRBJ1-5	few	CASSQDWTGGWGNQPQHF	TGCGCCAGCAGCCAAGACTGGACAGGGGGCTGGGGCAATCAGCCCCAGCATTTT
TRBV28	TRBD2	TRBJ2-7	-	CASSSRTSGRRGEQYF	TGTGCCAGCAGTTCGAGGACTAGCGGGAGGCGAGGCGAGCAGTACTTC
TRBV18	-	TRBJ2-7	few	CASSPIQGGEQYF	TGTGCCAGCTCACCTATCCAGGGGGGTGAGCAGTACTTC
TRBV19	TRBD1	TRBJ2-5	-	CASSIRQGKETQYF	TGTGCCAGTAGTATCCGACAGGGGAAGGAGACCCAGTACTTC
TRBV2	TRBD2	TRBJ2-7	few	CASSLSSGSNEQYF	TGTGCCAGCAGTCTGTCTAGCGGGAGTAACGAGCAGTACTTC
TRBV7-2	-	TRBJ1-1	-	CASSSGQNTEAFF	TGTGCCAGCAGCTCCGGACAGAACACTGAAGCTTTCTTT
TRBV2	TRBD1	TRBJ1-1	-	CASTPDRGNTEAFF	TGTGCCAGCACCCCGGACAGGGGCAATACTGAAGCTTTCTTT
TRBV19	-	TRBJ1-2	-	CASSILLETDPSGYGYTF	TGTGCCAGTAGTATCCTCCTAGAGACAGACCCTTCTGGCTATGGCTACACCTTC
TRBV20-1	TRBD1	TRBJ2-3	-	CSATDRGREDTQYF	TGCAGTGCTACTGACAGGGGGCGTGAAGATACGCAGTATTTT
TRBV28	TRBD2	TRBJ2-7	-	CASSFLFGGSREQYF	TGTGCCAGCAGTTTCCTTTTCGGCGGGAGCCGCGAGCAGTACTTC
TRBV7-2	-	TRBJ2-1	-	CASSFDTAGLYNEQFF	TGTGCCAGCAGCTTCGATACTGCGGGTCTCTACAATGAGCAGTTCTTC
TRBV4-1	TRBD1	TRBJ1-6	-	CASSQDGKGASYNSPLHF	TGCGCCAGCAGCCAAGATGGGAAGGGGGCTTCTTATAATTCACCCCTCCACTTT